The 29 T cell receptor beta chains below all came from one sample that was sequenced in a study of radiotherapy plus CTLA-4 blockade in lung cancer. The table came from immunoSEQ multiplex PCR; TCRdb's copy has only in-frame clones and leaves some out. The sample shows 80,000 to 95,000 clones, over 80% of them seen only once. The source was peripheral blood, collected from a patient treated with radiotherapy plus ipilimumab. The receptor set was obtained from a human donor with non-small cell lung cancer who had stable disease on radiotherapy plus ipilimumab.

This clone was detected only once. V and J are TRBV4-1 and TRBJ2-1; TRBD2 aligns across 9 bases. This CDR3 spans 18 amino acids. The V and J ends lost 4 bases and 3 bases, in that order; junction bases with no gene match: 13. CDR1 and CDR2 (germline): MGHRA, YSYEKL. In DNA form, the CDR3 reads TGCGCCAGCAGCCCCCTAAGCGGGGGGCCGGGGGACTACAATGAGCAGTTCTTC. Translating it yields CASSPLSGGPGDYNEQFF.

The chain links TRBV6-6 to TRBJ2-3, with D possibly being TRBD1 or TRBD2 (6 bases each). Trimming removed 5 bases at V and 3 bases at J, with 15 bases between. Germline lookup yields CDR1 MNHNY and CDR2 SVGAGI (reference sequence). This CDR3 spans 15 amino acids. CDR3 bases: TGTGCCAGCAGTCCCGGTACAGGGAGGACAGATACGCAGTATTTT. It yields the protein CASSPGTGRTDTQYF.

J is TRBJ2-7 and V is TRBV28; the D is unclear. With 1 base removed from V and 3 bases from J, the gap between germline ends came to 7 bases. Germline loops: CDR1 MDHEN, CDR2 SYDVKM. CDR3 length: 13 amino acids. This CDR3 reads CASSLLPGYEQYF. The DNA for the CDR3 is TGTGCCAGCAGTTTATTGCCGGGCTACGAGCAGTACTTC.

This chain connects TRBV5-4 to TRBJ1-1, with TRBD1 matching 7 bases. In germline, CDR1 is SGHNT, CDR2 YYREEE (reference sequence). Trimming cost V 2 bases and J 3 bases; bases outside gene matches: 7. The CDR3 has 15 residues. CDR3 nucleotide sequence: TGTGCCAGCAGCTTAAGAGGGGGCGGTGACACTGAAGCTTTCTTT. Amino acids: CASSLRGGGDTEAFF.

The rearrangement uses TRBV19 and TRBJ1-6, with 8 positions matching TRBD1. After removal of 4 bases from V and 4 bases from J, the junction contained 3 bases not matched to a gene. Germline assignment: CDR1 LNHDA and CDR2 SQIVND (reference sequence). The CDR3 covers 15 residues. The CDR3 DNA is TGTGCCAGTAGTAGGGGACAGGCGTATAATTCACCCCTCCACTTT. It encodes CASSRGQAYNSPLHF.

The chain recombines TRBV11-3 with TRBJ2-3, with TRBD2 identical over 11 bases. CDR1 SGHNT and CDR2 YENEEA come from the germline V gene. V lost 5 bases to trimming and J lost 4 bases; unmatched junction nucleotides: 8. The CDR3 covers 16 residues. DNA for the CDR3: TGTGCCAGCAGCCAAACTAGCGGGAGTATACCAGATACGCAGTATTTT. Protein product: CASSQTSGSIPDTQYF. The full variable domain, with the rest looked up from reference TRBV11-3 and TRBJ2-3, is EAGVVQSPRYKIIEKKQPVAFWCNPISGHNTLYWYLQNLGQGPELLIRYENEEAVDDSQLPKDRFSAERLKGVDSTLKIQPAELGDSAVYLCASSQTSGSIPDTQYFGPGTRLTVL.

The chain recombines TRBV7-9 with TRBJ2-1; 13 bases line up with TRBD2. CDR3 length: 16 residues. Germline-derived CDR1 and CDR2 are SEHNR and FQNEAQ (reference sequence). Losses at the gene ends were 3 bases for V and 6 bases for J; bases not matched to a gene: 5. In DNA form, the CDR3 reads TGTGCCAGCAGCTTCCGACTAGCGGGAGGCATCAATGAGCAGTTCTTC. As protein: CASSFRLAGGINEQFF.

The genes are TRBV11-2 and TRBJ2-7; D perhaps matches TRBD2 (6 bases). Deletions cut 0 bases from V and 3 bases from J, with 15 bases between. CDR3 size: 16 residues. CDR1 and CDR2 from the germline V gene are SGHAT and FQNNGV. The CDR3, as DNA: TGTGCCAGCAGCTTAGATCTGGCGGGGAGAATCTACGAGCAGTACTTC. This gives the protein CASSLDLAGRIYEQYF.

This clone was picked up a small number of times. This chain links TRBV7-9 with TRBJ1-2; D not resolved. The CDR3 loop spans 13 amino acids. Trimming removed 2 bases at V and 8 bases at J, with 12 bases between. Per the germline V gene, CDR1 is SEHNR and CDR2 is FQNEAQ (reference sequence). Written as DNA, the CDR3 is TGTGCCAGCAGCTTATTAGTCTTGGCGGGCTACACCTTC. Translating gives CASSLLVLAGYTF.

The genes are TRBV5-4 and TRBJ2-7; 9 nucleotides match TRBD1. This CDR3 spans 17 amino acids. V shed 0 bases, J shed 3 bases, and the junction held 10 bases outside the gene matches. The germline V gene encodes CDR1 SGHNT and CDR2 YYREEE (reference sequence). CDR3 amino acids: CASSLEGDGTGYYEQYF. The DNA of the CDR3 is TGTGCCAGCAGCTTGGAGGGGGACGGGACAGGGTACTACGAGCAGTACTTC.

The chain recombines TRBV9 with TRBJ2-1, with D unclear. The V end was cut by 0 bases, the J end by 6 bases, with 10 bases between. There are 14 residues in the CDR3. The germline gives CDR1 SGDLS, CDR2 YYNGEE. CDR3 sequence reads: CASSVVPSGNEQFF. The CDR3 DNA follows: TGTGCCAGCAGCGTAGTCCCATCCGGCAATGAGCAGTTCTTC. Full variable domain (missing parts from reference TRBV9 and TRBJ2-1): DSGVTQTPKHLITATGQRVTLRCSPRSGDLSVYWYQQSLDQGLQFLIQYYNGEERAKGNILERFSAQQFPDLHSELNLSSLELGDSALYFCASSVVPSGNEQFFGPGTRLTVL.

The chain has TRBV19 and TRBJ1-5, with a tentative D call TRBD1 (6 bases). The CDR3 runs 15 residues. With 4 bases removed from V and 5 bases from J, the gap between germline ends came to 15 bases. In germline, CDR1 is LNHDA, CDR2 SQIVND (reference sequence). DNA of the CDR3: TGTGCCAGTAGTAGGGGGGGGACATCTTATCAGCCCCAGCATTTT. Translated, it gives CASSRGGTSYQPQHF.

The CDR3 DNA is TGCAGTGCTAGGGAGTCCACTGAAGCTTTCTTT. Its translation: CSARESTEAFF. The chain recombines TRBV20-1 with TRBJ1-1, with no clear D. The CDR3 spans 11 residues. Trimming shortened V by 3 bases and J by 4 bases, and 6 bases separated the two germline ends. Germline V lookup: CDR1 DFQATT, CDR2 SNEGSKA (reference sequence).

This rearrangement joins TRBV5-6 to TRBJ2-5; 7 bases agree with TRBD1. The CDR3 is 15 residues long. Germline V lookup: CDR1 SGHDT, CDR2 YYEEEE. The J segment lost 2 bases and the V segment lost 3 bases, leaving 7 bases of the junction unmatched. The CDR3 protein is CASSWGQLPQETQYF. The CDR3 DNA follows: TGTGCCAGCAGCTGGGGACAGTTGCCGCAAGAGACCCAGTACTTC.

The chain combines TRBV6-4 with TRBJ2-1; 7 bases match TRBD2. V dropped 3 bases and J dropped 4; count of bases not matched to a gene: 9. The V gene's germline CDR1 is MRHNA and CDR2 SNTAGT. The CDR3 consists of 16 residues. CDR3 region: CASSDEGGVRYNEQFF. The CDR3 nucleotides read TGTGCCAGCAGTGATGAGGGAGGGGTAAGATACAATGAGCAGTTCTTC.

This chain links TRBV6-5 with TRBJ2-4; 9 bases agree with TRBD2. The germline gives CDR1 MNHEY, CDR2 SVGAGI. V shed 2 bases and J 9 bases; nucleotides not matched to a gene: 8. The CDR3 covers 15 residues. As DNA, the CDR3 is TGTGCCAGCAGTTACCGGGGACTAGCAGGGGGCATTCAGTACTTC. This sequence encodes CASSYRGLAGGIQYF.

The chain employs TRBV13 and TRBJ2-3, with a possible D match to TRBD2 (5 bases). The CDR3 totals 17 residues. The germline CDR1 and CDR2 sequences are PRHDT and FYEKMQ (reference sequence). Trimming stripped 0 bases from V and 3 bases from J, with 16 bases between. CDR3 protein: CASSLGPPRTATDTQYF. The DNA for the CDR3 is TGTGCCAGCAGCTTAGGCCCGCCCAGGACTGCTACAGATACGCAGTATTTT.

The V and J genes are TRBV2 and TRBJ1-4; D is possibly TRBD1 (6 bases). The germline gives CDR1 SNHLY, CDR2 FYNNEI. The CDR3 extends over 14 amino acids. Trimming removed 6 bases from V and 8 bases from J, with 16 bases in between. CDR3 sequence: CASRADRIIEKLFF. The CDR3 nucleotides read TGTGCCAGCAGGGCCGACAGGATAATAGAAAAACTGTTTTTT.

The chain couples TRBV9 to TRBJ1-1, with D unresolved. Trimming left V 2 bases short and J 2 bases short, with 7 bases between. CDR3 length equals 13 residues. Germline-derived CDR1 and CDR2 are SGDLS and YYNGEE. The CDR3 reads CASSVTGNTEAFF. CDR3 bases: TGTGCCAGCAGCGTGACGGGTAACACTGAAGCTTTCTTT.

The rearrangement joins TRBV7-8 to TRBJ1-2; 7 nucleotides agree with TRBD1. The CDR3 is 13 residues long. Germline V gene data show CDR1 as SGHVS and CDR2 as FQNEAQ. J lost 4 bases, V lost 5 bases, and 4 bases had no gene match. The CDR3 is CASSRRDSYGYTF. The CDR3 nucleotides read TGTGCCAGCAGCCGCCGGGACAGCTATGGCTACACCTTC.

The chain has TRBV6-5 and TRBJ2-1; possible D gene TRBD1, 6 bases. The CDR3 totals 15 residues. Germline CDR1 and CDR2: MNHEY and SVGAGI. The ends were cut back, 6 bases at V and 4 bases at J, with 16 bases in the middle. Here the CDR3 reads CASSRGQRFYNEQFF. CDR3 sequence (DNA): TGTGCCAGCAGCCGCGGACAGAGATTTTACAATGAGCAGTTCTTC.

This sequence joins TRBV28 and TRBJ1-5; no clear D gene. The germline V gene encodes CDR1 MDHEN and CDR2 SYDVKM. V lost 3 bases to trimming and J lost 0 bases, with 12 bases between them. The CDR3 consists of 16 residues. CDR3 region: CASSFSTEGSNQPQHF. Here the CDR3 DNA reads TGTGCCAGCAGTTTCAGTACAGAGGGTAGCAATCAGCCCCAGCATTTT.

The chain employs TRBV6-5 and TRBJ1-4; D call uncertain. The V and J ends lost 4 bases and 0 bases respectively, with 12 bases between them. Germline V lookup: CDR1 MNHEY, CDR2 SVGAGI. This CDR3 is 16 amino acids long. The CDR3 spells CASSSDLTATNEKLFF. The CDR3 coding sequence is TGTGCCAGCAGTTCCGATCTAACAGCAACTAATGAAAAACTGTTTTTT.

V gene TRBV28 combines with J gene TRBJ2-1; no reliable D call. The CDR3 runs 11 residues. Germline CDR1 is MDHEN and CDR2 is SYDVKM. V was clipped by 5 bases and J by 6 bases, with 5 bases between them. The CDR3 here is CASSLFNEQFF. The CDR3 nucleotides read TGTGCCAGCAGTCTTTTCAATGAGCAGTTCTTC.

V gene TRBV9 combines with J gene TRBJ1-2, with 10 bases matching TRBD1. Losses at the gene ends were 0 bases for V and 1 base for J; bases not matched to a gene: 3. Germline values: CDR1 SGDLS, CDR2 YYNGEE. The CDR3 is made up of 16 amino acids. CDR3 bases: TGTGCCAGCAGCGTAGGTCGGGACAGGGGTAACTATGGCTACACCTTC. As protein: CASSVGRDRGNYGYTF.

The chain has TRBV6-1 and TRBJ2-1, with 12 bases identical to TRBD2. The V segment lost 6 bases and the J segment 6 bases; nucleotides outside the gene matches: 3. This CDR3 has 14 amino acids. Germline CDR1 and CDR2: MNHNS and SASEGT. The CDR3 spells CASRTSGGLNEQFF. The CDR3 DNA reads TGTGCCAGCAGGACTAGCGGGGGACTCAATGAGCAGTTCTTC.

The chain is built from TRBV28 and TRBJ1-1; 7 bases line up with TRBD1. Germline values: CDR1 MDHEN, CDR2 SYDVKM. The CDR3 contains 14 residues. V shed 4 bases and J 5 bases; nucleotides not matched to a gene: 7. CDR3 DNA sequence: TGTGCCAGCAGTTGGGAGGGGGCCGGGACTGAAGCTTTCTTT. It is translated as CASSWEGAGTEAFF.

This chain connects TRBV30 to TRBJ2-3; 7 bases are shared with TRBD2. The CDR3 is 15 amino acids. V lost 3 bases to trimming and J lost 3 bases; unmatched junction nucleotides: 9. Germline assignment: CDR1 GTSNPN and CDR2 SVGIG (reference sequence). The CDR3 reads CAWRTSGESTDTQYF. The CDR3 region has the DNA TGTGCCTGGAGAACCAGCGGGGAGAGTACAGATACGCAGTATTTT.

V and J are TRBV27 and TRBJ1-6, with 9 bases that match TRBD1. The V and J ends lost 7 bases and 7 bases, in that order; junction bases with no gene match: 8. Germline V CDR1 and CDR2: MNHEY, SMNVEV (reference sequence). The CDR3 covers 15 residues. CDR3 sequence reads: CASTLGGTGNSPLHF. CDR3 DNA: TGTGCCAGCACTCTAGGGGGGACAGGGAATTCACCCCTCCACTTT.